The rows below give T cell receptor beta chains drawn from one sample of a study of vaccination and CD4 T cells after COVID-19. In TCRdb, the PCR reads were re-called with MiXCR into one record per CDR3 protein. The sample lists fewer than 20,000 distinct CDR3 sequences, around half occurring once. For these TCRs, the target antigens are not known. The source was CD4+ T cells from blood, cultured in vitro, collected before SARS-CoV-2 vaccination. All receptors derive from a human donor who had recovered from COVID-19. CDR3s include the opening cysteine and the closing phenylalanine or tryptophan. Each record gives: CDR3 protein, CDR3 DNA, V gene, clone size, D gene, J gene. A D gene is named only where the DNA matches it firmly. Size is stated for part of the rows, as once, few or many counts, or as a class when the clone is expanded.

cdr3_aa: CASSAGYTQYF
cdr3_nt: TGTGCCAGCAGTGCTGGCTATACGCAGTATTTT
v_call: TRBV2
clone_size: NA
d_call: NA
j_call: TRBJ2-3

cdr3_aa: CSAPAIGSQYF
cdr3_nt: TGCAGTGCTCCGGCCATTGGGTCCCAGTACTTC
v_call: TRBV20-1
clone_size: once
d_call: NA
j_call: TRBJ2-5

cdr3_aa: CASSAASSGANVLTF
cdr3_nt: TGTGCCAGCAGCGCCGCTAGCTCTGGGGCCAACGTCCTGACTTTC
v_call: TRBV7-3
clone_size: NA
d_call: NA
j_call: TRBJ2-6

cdr3_aa: CASSLPDTQYF
cdr3_nt: TGTGCCAGCAGCTTACCTGATACGCAGTATTTT
v_call: TRBV7-9
clone_size: NA
d_call: NA
j_call: TRBJ2-3

cdr3_aa: CSRPGGVLHGYTF
cdr3_nt: TGCAGTAGGCCGGGGGGCGTCCTCCATGGCTACACCTTC
v_call: TRBV20-1
clone_size: NA
d_call: NA
j_call: TRBJ1-2

cdr3_aa: CASSSIDVAGGREQFF
cdr3_nt: TGTGCCAGCAGCTCGATCGATGTAGCGGGAGGACGTGAGCAGTTCTTC
v_call: TRBV11-3
clone_size: NA
d_call: TRBD2
j_call: TRBJ2-1

cdr3_aa: CSASKDRSPYEQYF
cdr3_nt: TGCAGTGCTAGTAAGGACCGATCCCCCTACGAGCAGTACTTC
v_call: TRBV20-1
clone_size: few
d_call: NA
j_call: TRBJ2-7

cdr3_aa: CASSFRVSGANVLTF
cdr3_nt: TGTGCCAGCAGCTTCAGGGTGTCTGGGGCCAACGTCCTGACTTTC
v_call: TRBV7-2
clone_size: NA
d_call: NA
j_call: TRBJ2-6

cdr3_aa: CASSDSAGGMDEQFF
cdr3_nt: TGTGCCAGCAGTGACTCGGCGGGAGGTATGGATGAGCAGTTCTTC
v_call: TRBV6-4
clone_size: few
d_call: TRBD2
j_call: TRBJ2-1

cdr3_aa: CSAEPTGLQMWAGELFF
cdr3_nt: TGCAGTGCCGAGCCGACAGGATTACAAATGTGGGCCGGGGAGCTGTTTTTT
v_call: TRBV20-1
clone_size: once
d_call: NA
j_call: TRBJ2-2

cdr3_aa: CSVGYSYNEQFF
cdr3_nt: TGCAGTGTGGGCTACTCCTACAATGAGCAGTTCTTC
v_call: TRBV20-1
clone_size: few
d_call: NA
j_call: TRBJ2-1

cdr3_aa: CASSFLRGAAGELFF
cdr3_nt: TGTGCCAGCAGCTTCCTTAGGGGCGCCGCCGGGGAGCTGTTTTTT
v_call: TRBV7-2
clone_size: NA
d_call: NA
j_call: TRBJ2-2

cdr3_aa: CASSQTVLTEQYF
cdr3_nt: TGCGCCAGCAGCCAAACTGTATTGACGGAGCAGTACTTC
v_call: TRBV4-3
clone_size: NA
d_call: NA
j_call: TRBJ2-7

cdr3_aa: CASSSGNSYEQYF
cdr3_nt: TGTGCCAGCAGCTCGGGCAACTCCTACGAGCAGTACTTC
v_call: TRBV7-3
clone_size: NA
d_call: NA
j_call: TRBJ2-7

cdr3_aa: CASSLWGSNEKLFF
cdr3_nt: TGTGCCAGTAGTCTCTGGGGGAGCAATGAAAAACTGTTTTTT
v_call: TRBV19
clone_size: medium-sized
d_call: NA
j_call: TRBJ1-4

cdr3_aa: CATRDLEQETQYF
cdr3_nt: TGTGCCACGCGGGACTTAGAACAAGAGACCCAGTACTTC
v_call: TRBV24-1
clone_size: NA
d_call: NA
j_call: TRBJ2-5

cdr3_aa: CAGRGSTDTQYF
cdr3_nt: TGTGCGGGACGGGGTAGCACAGATACGCAGTATTTT
v_call: TRBV2
clone_size: NA
d_call: NA
j_call: TRBJ2-3

cdr3_aa: CASSYQREQSYNEQFF
cdr3_nt: TGTGCCAGCAGCTACCAGCGGGAGCAGTCCTACAATGAGCAGTTCTTC
v_call: TRBV7-9
clone_size: NA
d_call: TRBD2
j_call: TRBJ2-1

cdr3_aa: CASSYYRTGLGTEAFF
cdr3_nt: TGTGCCAGCAGTTACTACCGGACAGGGCTAGGAACTGAAGCTTTCTTT
v_call: TRBV6-5
clone_size: few
d_call: TRBD1
j_call: TRBJ1-1

cdr3_aa: CASSYARGDATEAFF
cdr3_nt: TGTGCCAGCAGTTACGCCAGGGGGGACGCCACTGAAGCTTTCTTT
v_call: TRBV6-5
clone_size: few
d_call: TRBD1
j_call: TRBJ1-1

cdr3_aa: CASSLQGTGTGKTQYF
cdr3_nt: TGTGCCAGTAGTCTTCAGGGAACCGGGACAGGGAAGACCCAGTACTTC
v_call: TRBV19
clone_size: NA
d_call: TRBD1
j_call: TRBJ2-5

cdr3_aa: CSARTSSGEETQYF
cdr3_nt: TGCAGTGCTAGAACGTCTAGCGGGGAAGAGACCCAGTACTTC
v_call: TRBV20-1
clone_size: NA
d_call: TRBD2
j_call: TRBJ2-5

cdr3_aa: CSAWNYGYTF
cdr3_nt: TGCAGTGCTTGGAACTATGGCTACACCTTC
v_call: TRBV20-1
clone_size: few
d_call: NA
j_call: TRBJ1-2

cdr3_aa: CASSFSGRAIYSTDTQYF
cdr3_nt: TGTGCCAGCAGCTTTAGCGGGAGGGCCATTTATAGCACAGATACGCAGTATTTT
v_call: TRBV7-2
clone_size: few
d_call: TRBD2
j_call: TRBJ2-3

cdr3_aa: CSAQLASGGETQYF
cdr3_nt: TGCAGTGCGCAACTGGCTAGCGGGGGAGAGACCCAGTACTTC
v_call: TRBV20-1
clone_size: NA
d_call: TRBD2
j_call: TRBJ2-5

cdr3_aa: CASSIATSATDTQYF
cdr3_nt: TGTGCCAGTAGTATAGCGACTAGTGCCACAGATACGCAGTATTTT
v_call: TRBV19
clone_size: few
d_call: NA
j_call: TRBJ2-3

cdr3_aa: CASSLAPGFSGNTIYF
cdr3_nt: TGTGCCAGCAGCTTAGCTCCGGGATTCTCTGGAAACACCATATATTTT
v_call: TRBV7-2
clone_size: NA
d_call: NA
j_call: TRBJ1-3

cdr3_aa: CATSILTGGGGGQYF
cdr3_nt: TGTGCCACCAGCATATTGACAGGGGGCGGGGGTGGTCAGTACTTC
v_call: TRBV15
clone_size: NA
d_call: TRBD1
j_call: TRBJ2-4

cdr3_aa: CSAERPVGSGGVTGELFF
cdr3_nt: TGCAGCGCGGAGCGTCCGGTCGGATCGGGGGGCGTCACCGGGGAGCTGTTTTTT
v_call: TRBV20-1
clone_size: NA
d_call: NA
j_call: TRBJ2-2